The 24 T cell receptor beta chains below all came from one sample that was sequenced in a study of T cell responses to AZD1222 COVID-19 vaccine (dated by TCRdb to about 2021). The sample's time point label is to be understood as: baseline before first vaccination. The library was made by the immunoSEQ multiplex PCR assay. TCRdb retrieved this table from immuneACCESS and kept in-frame rearrangements only. Not all clones are present; in checked studies, unresolved V genes account for under half, and no reason is known for the remainder. The sample table records roughly 120,000 clones; more than 85% of these occur just once. The leading ten clones occupy 2.5% to 3% of the sample. The specimen was peripheral blood, collected on day 0 of AZD1222 vaccination. These receptors originate from an adult in good health.

This chain uses TRBV28 with TRBJ1-2; maybe TRBD1 (5 bases). The CDR3 loop spans 13 amino acids. The V gene lost 1 base and the J gene lost 6 bases, with 9 bases spanning the gap. Germline assignment: CDR1 MDHEN and CDR2 SYDVKM. The CDR3 coding sequence is TGTGCCAGCAGTTTATCGGGGCTAGATGGCTACACCTTC. This sequence encodes CASSLSGLDGYTF.

This clone has only one observation. This sequence joins TRBV27 and TRBJ2-1; TRBD2 is a possible D gene (5 bases). V was clipped by 6 bases and J by 2 bases, with 11 bases between them. Germline V CDR1 and CDR2: MNHEY, SMNVEV (reference sequence). This CDR3 comprises 14 residues. The CDR3 sequence: CASRTPGTYNEQFF. CDR3 in DNA: TGTGCCAGCAGAACCCCGGGGACCTACAATGAGCAGTTCTTC.

This clone was recorded once. The chain links TRBV12-3 or TRBV12-4 to TRBJ1-5; D gene ambiguous. V dropped 4 bases and J dropped 3 bases, with 7 bases sitting between them. The CDR3 length is 13 residues. CDR3 bases: TGTGCCAGCAGTTGGGGAGTCAATCAGCCCCAGCATTTT. It encodes CASSWGVNQPQHF.

The chain links TRBV2 to TRBJ1-5, with D possibly being TRBD1 (5 bases). This CDR3 has 14 residues. The V end lost 6 bases, the J end lost 6 bases, and 15 bases lay between the germline ends. Germline-derived CDR1 and CDR2 are SNHLY and FYNNEI. As DNA, the CDR3 is TGTGCCAGCAGGGACTCAGGGTTCACTCAGCCCCAGCATTTT. Amino acid sequence: CASRDSGFTQPQHF.

The chain joins TRBV14 to TRBJ2-1; 9 bases agree with TRBD1. Germline V gene data show CDR1 as SGHDN and CDR2 as FVKESK. The CDR3 is made up of 13 amino acids. V shed 3 bases, J shed 8 bases, and the junction held 2 bases outside the gene matches. The CDR3 reads CASSQGQGYEQFF. CDR3 coding DNA: TGTGCCAGCAGCCAGGGACAGGGCTATGAGCAGTTCTTC.

The chain carries TRBV27 and TRBJ1-1, with 7 nucleotides matching TRBD1. Germline V gene lookup returns CDR1 MNHEY and CDR2 SMNVEV (reference sequence). This CDR3 has 16 amino acids. Germline trimming cut 3 bases from V and 4 bases from J; bases unmatched to any gene: 11. DNA for the CDR3: TGTGCCAGCAGTTTTGGACGTTCCGGGACAGTCACTGAAGCTTTCTTT. This gives the protein CASSFGRSGTVTEAFF.

This clone was seen once. The V and J genes are TRBV27 and TRBJ1-6, with no clear D. The V gene's germline CDR1 is MNHEY and CDR2 SMNVEV (reference sequence). V lost 6 bases to trimming and J lost 6 bases, with 24 bases between them. The CDR3 sequence is 18 residues long. The CDR3 here is CASRLRPTDLHPNSPLHF. Here the CDR3 DNA reads TGTGCCAGCAGGCTGAGACCTACAGACCTGCATCCTAATTCACCCCTCCACTTT.

This chain uses TRBV24-1 with TRBJ2-3, with TRBD2 identical over 8 bases. The CDR3 sequence is 17 residues long. Germline V gene data show CDR1 as KGHDR and CDR2 as SFDVKD. The V and J ends lost 0 bases and 4 bases, in that order; junction bases with no gene match: 8. CDR3 amino acids: CATSDLQSGSNADTQYF. DNA of the CDR3: TGTGCCACCAGTGATTTGCAAAGCGGGAGTAATGCAGATACGCAGTATTTT.

This clone was seen once. This chain joins TRBV7-8 and TRBJ1-5, with D unresolved. In germline, CDR1 is SGHVS, CDR2 FQNEAQ. The ends were cut back, 5 bases at V and 0 bases at J, with 17 bases in the middle. This CDR3 comprises 17 residues. CDR3 loop: CASSRTAAILSNQPQHF. Written as DNA, the CDR3 is TGTGCCAGCAGCCGCACAGCTGCCATTCTTAGCAATCAGCCCCAGCATTTT.

V usage is TRBV19 and J usage is TRBJ2-5; TRBD2 agrees at 13 bases. Losses at the gene ends were 7 bases for V and 6 bases for J; bases not matched to a gene: 5. CDR3 length: 14 amino acids. Per the germline V gene, CDR1 is LNHDA and CDR2 is SQIVND (reference sequence). The CDR3 DNA sequence: TGTGCCAGTAACCCCGGGACTAGCGGGAAGACCCAGTACTTC. Its translation is CASNPGTSGKTQYF.

This rearrangement joins TRBV19 to TRBJ2-7; 7 bases match TRBD2. Germline values: CDR1 LNHDA, CDR2 SQIVND (reference sequence). With V trimmed by 9 bases and J by 2 bases, 10 bases remained unmatched. The CDR3 is made up of 14 amino acids. The DNA for the CDR3 is TGTGCCAGCCGGCCCACAGCGGGGACCTACGAGCAGTACTTC. It yields the protein CASRPTAGTYEQYF.

The chain is built from TRBV19 and TRBJ2-1; possibly TRBD2 for D (6 bases). Germline V lookup: CDR1 LNHDA, CDR2 SQIVND (reference sequence). This CDR3 has 13 residues. V was clipped by 7 bases and J by 4 bases, with 11 bases between them. The DNA of the CDR3 is TGTGCCAGTATTAGCGGACCGTACAATGAGCAGTTCTTC. Amino acid sequence: CASISGPYNEQFF.

The chain joins TRBV7-6 to TRBJ1-3, with no clear D. The CDR3 has 16 amino acids. Between the trimmed V and J ends, which lost 0 bases and 0 bases, there was a span of 9 bases. The germline gives CDR1 SGHVS, CDR2 FNYEAQ. The CDR3, as DNA: TGTGCCAGCAGCTTAGCTCAGGCCCGCTCTGGAAACACCATATATTTT. It yields the protein CASSLAQARSGNTIYF.

The chain joins TRBV6-1 to TRBJ1-1, with TRBD1 matching over 7 bases. CDR3 size: 16 residues. Germline trimming cut 2 bases from V and 3 bases from J; bases unmatched to any gene: 9. Per germline, CDR1 MNHNS and CDR2 SASEGT. For the CDR3, the DNA is TGTGCCAGCAGTGAACGCCTAAGACAGGGACACACTGAAGCTTTCTTT. Protein product: CASSERLRQGHTEAFF.

The chain employs TRBV27 and TRBJ2-7; 10 nucleotides align to TRBD1. CDR3 size: 15 residues. V was clipped by 3 bases and J by 6 bases; unmatched bases: 8. The germline CDR1 and CDR2 sequences are MNHEY and SMNVEV (reference sequence). Here the CDR3 reads CASSFETGGSSEQYF. The CDR3 DNA reads as TGTGCCAGCAGTTTCGAGACAGGGGGCTCCAGCGAGCAGTACTTC.

The chain recombines TRBV2 with TRBJ1-2; D is unclear. Germline loops: CDR1 SNHLY, CDR2 FYNNEI. V was pared by 3 bases and J by 3 bases, with 5 bases between. The CDR3 has 12 residues. In nucleotides, the CDR3 is TGTGCCAGCAGTGACAGATACTATGGCTACACCTTC. Protein product: CASSDRYYGYTF.

The chain joins TRBV21-1 to TRBJ2-7; the tabulated D call, TRBD1, remains unverified against the DNA. TRBV21-1 is an annotated pseudogene. CDR3 length: 13 amino acids. The CDR3 loop is CASSTQGAGEQYF. The CDR3 coding sequence is TGTGCCAGCAGTACTCAGGGGGCGGGCGAGCAGTACTTC.

The rearrangement joins TRBV23-1 to TRBJ2-1; tentatively, D is TRBD1 or TRBD2 (10 bases each). TRBV23-1 is an open reading frame, and its role is uncertain. This CDR3 comprises 20 residues. The V and J ends lost 3 bases and 8 bases respectively, with 32 bases between them. The CDR3 spells CASSHTTGGRRLAGAYEQFF. CDR3 coding DNA: TGCGCCAGCAGTCATACGACAGGGGGCAGGAGGCTAGCGGGAGCCTATGAGCAGTTCTTC.

The gene calls are TRBV6-6 and TRBJ2-1; D is perhaps TRBD1 (5 bases). The germline gives CDR1 MNHNY, CDR2 SVGAGI (reference sequence). V lost 8 bases and J 6 bases, leaving 11 bases between the germline ends. This CDR3 is 12 amino acids long. Here the CDR3 DNA reads TGTGCCAGCGGGGCATTCTCCAATGAGCAGTTCTTC. Protein sequence: CASGAFSNEQFF.

This chain joins TRBV27 and TRBJ1-2, with D hard to call. The CDR3 runs to 12 residues. The V gene's germline CDR1 is MNHEY and CDR2 SMNVEV (reference sequence). The ends were cut back, 6 bases at V and 2 bases at J, with 7 bases in the middle. The CDR3: CASSDDNYGYTF. The CDR3, as DNA: TGTGCCAGCAGCGATGACAACTATGGCTACACCTTC.

The CDR3: CASSLGVDRGVFF. The CDR3 DNA reads as TGTGCCAGCAGCTTAGGGGTCGACAGGGGGGTTTTCTTC. The genes are TRBV11-2 and TRBJ2-1, with 9 bases identical to TRBD1. Germline assignment: CDR1 SGHAT and CDR2 FQNNGV. The CDR3 length is 13 residues. The J segment lost 16 bases and the V segment lost 1 base, leaving 8 bases of the junction unmatched. Based on the CDR3 plus reference TRBV11-2 and TRBJ2-1, the full variable domain is EAGVAQSPRYKIIEKRQSVAFWCNPISGHATLYWYQQILGQGPKLLIQFQNNGVVDDSQLPKDRFSAERLKGVDSTLKIQPAKLEDSAVYLCASSLGVDRGVFFGPGTRLTVL.

This clone was counted once. The identical CDR3 is also encoded by other nucleotide sequences in the sample. The rearrangement links TRBV27 to TRBJ1-1; no firm D call. This CDR3 comprises 13 residues. The germline gives CDR1 MNHEY, CDR2 SMNVEV (reference sequence). Trimming removed 1 base at V and 1 base at J, with 4 bases between. The CDR3 loop reads CASSLWGNTEAFF. The CDR3 DNA sequence: TGTGCCAGCAGTTTATGGGGGAACACTGAAGCTTTCTTT.

Details on this clone: Other nucleotide sequences in the sample specify the same CDR3. J is TRBJ1-5 and V is TRBV6-4, with 7 nucleotides matching TRBD1. The CDR3 consists of 13 residues. Germline V CDR1 and CDR2: MRHNA, SNTAGT. The trim removed 6 bases at V and 4 bases at J, leaving 3 bases unmatched. The DNA of the CDR3 is TGTGCCAGCAGCGGACAGGCGAATCAGCCCCAGCATTTT. As protein: CASSGQANQPQHF.

Concerning this clone: At the DNA level, this CDR3 is encoded by other sequences in the same sample as well. The CDR3 spells CASSPSGSYEQYF. CDR3 nucleotide sequence: TGTGCCAGCTCACCCAGCGGCTCCTACGAGCAGTACTTC. The chain combines TRBV18 with TRBJ2-7; TRBD2 is a possible D gene (5 bases). CDR1 is KGHSH, CDR2 LQKENI, per germline. The CDR3 runs 13 residues. V was cut by 3 bases and J by 0 bases, with 6 bases left in between.